This T cell receptor (beta chain) derives from a study of T cells in Graves' hyperthyroidism and ophthalmopathy. Findings and caveats of the study: The majority of expanded thyroid clonotypes above 0.001 also appeared in blood.

The CDR3 regions of TCR beta were amplified from RNA transcripts. Researchers ran a first-round RT-PCR on the TCR CDR3 using the HTBI primer set. In TCRdb, the multiplex PCR reads were re-called with MiXCR into one record per CDR3 protein. The repertoire holds approximately 270,000 distinct CDR3 sequences, approximately 14% seen once, with 10% to 15% in the top ten. This clonotype was found a few times. Its antigen is not known. Germline V gives CDR1 LNHDA, CDR2 SQIVND (reference sequence). CDR3 size: 14 residues. V was cut by 7 bases and J by 6 bases, with 16 bases left in between. It was uncontrolled infection, other autoimmune disease, pregnancy or lactation that excluded patients. A sample of blood taken at first hyperthyroidism diagnosis preceded any ophthalmopathy symptoms.

This receptor was identified in a woman between 40 and 50 years old with Graves' hyperthyroidism that later progressed to Graves' ophthalmopathy. The specimen was blood. The genes are TRBV19 and TRBJ2-1; maybe TRBD1 (6 bases). CDR3 sequence (DNA): TGTGCCAGTACCTCAGGGGTAGTCGCCAATGAGCAGTTCTTC. This sequence encodes CASTSGVVANEQFF.